The rows below give T cell receptor beta chains drawn from one sample of a study of vaccination and CD4 T cells after COVID-19. In TCRdb, the PCR reads were re-called with MiXCR into one record per CDR3 protein. The data hold around 10,000 distinct CDR3 sequences, with around 26% observed a single time. Their antigens are not known. The sequenced sample was cultured CD4+ T cells from blood. The source is a human donor with COVID-19. The CDR3 runs from the conserved cysteine through the conserved F or W. A D gene is named only where the DNA matches it firmly.

j_call	d_call	v_call	cdr3_aa
TRBJ2-2	TRBD1	TRBV2	CASTDRAGDTGELFF
TRBJ2-7	.	TRBV6-9	CASRGAQSHEQYF
TRBJ1-2	TRBD1	TRBV6-1	CASSPQGPYGYTF
TRBJ2-5	.	TRBV29-1	CSVEDRQETQYF
TRBJ2-3	.	TRBV19	CASSIGGGTDTQYF
TRBJ2-7	.	TRBV12-5	CASATSYEQYF
TRBJ2-3	.	TRBV10-3	CAISDYGSTDTQYF
TRBJ2-7	TRBD2	TRBV6-1	CASSGTSGGKNIEYEQYF
TRBJ2-5	TRBD1	TRBV19	CASSIGAGGQETQYF
TRBJ2-3	TRBD1	TRBV11-3	CASSLTGGTDTQYF
TRBJ1-6	.	TRBV6-5	CASSSVLIGGNSPLHF
TRBJ2-1	TRBD2	TRBV7-2	CASSLRSGGDNEQFF
TRBJ1-6	.	TRBV20-1	CSAGRDGNSPLHF
TRBJ1-3	TRBD1	TRBV25-1	CASSAAGTGIGNTIYF
TRBJ2-1	TRBD2	TRBV7-2	CASSLPSSLRGGGDEQFF
TRBJ1-2	.	TRBV11-3	CASSFTSQGFYGYTF
TRBJ2-3	TRBD2	TRBV20-1	CSARVASGTDTQYF
TRBJ2-1	.	TRBV5-4	CASSPPNRQVNEQFF
TRBJ2-5	TRBD2	TRBV6-2/TRBV6-3	CASSSTGVAGGQETQYF
TRBJ2-2	TRBD1	TRBV5-4	CASSFSRTGRVGGLGELFF
TRBJ1-3	.	TRBV2	CASTRGSGNTIYF
TRBJ2-2	.	TRBV20-1	CSALRDTGELFF
TRBJ2-3	TRBD1	TRBV11-3	CASKGATTDTQYF
TRBJ2-7	TRBD1	TRBV2	CASTRQGAREQYF
TRBJ1-2	.	TRBV19	CASKEGAYGYTF
TRBJ1-2	TRBD1	TRBV27	CASSGSGQGRGYTF
TRBJ2-1	TRBD2	TRBV7-9	CASSQRGGIYNEQFF
TRBJ2-6	.	TRBV19	CATLRTGANVLTF
TRBJ1-1	TRBD1	TRBV12-3/TRBV12-4	CASADWTGGFTEAFF
TRBJ1-5	TRBD1	TRBV20-1	CSARDRGQEQPQHF
TRBJ1-5	.	TRBV28	CASSKGRYSNQPQHF
TRBJ1-1	.	TRBV11-2	CASSFRSDTEAFF
TRBJ1-6	.	TRBV19	CASQSGQNNSPLHF
TRBJ2-7	.	TRBV7-9	CASSLGGRGVYEQYF
TRBJ1-3	.	TRBV6-1	CASSPSGGSGNTIYF
TRBJ2-3	.	TRBV24-1	CATSDWRQVGTDTQYF
TRBJ2-2	.	TRBV6-1	CASKSPSDTGELFF
TRBJ1-1	TRBD1	TRBV6-5	CASSYSIQGAWDTEAFF
TRBJ2-5	.	TRBV5-1	CASSGSGIQETQYF
TRBJ2-1	TRBD2	TRBV12-3/TRBV12-4	CASSPASGGYNEQFF
TRBJ2-5	.	TRBV6-2/TRBV6-3	CASSYDQSPGAQYF
TRBJ1-2	.	TRBV20-1	CSARDLTDYGYTF
TRBJ2-3	TRBD2	TRBV27	CASGLAGGPVDTQYF
TRBJ2-1	.	TRBV20-1	CSARTTLTSNNEQFF
TRBJ1-2	.	TRBV6-5	CASSYSGGSPNYGYTF
TRBJ1-6	.	TRBV6-1	CASSQAGNSPLHF